This TCR beta chain was identified in a study of cytomegalovirus exposure and HLA in healthy donors. Overall study results and limits: Many donors carried some public TCRs, although rarity characterized most TCR sequences. In a later analysis, DRB1 alleles had the most associated TCRs; HLA-C alleles the fewest.

PCR involved 60 Vbeta and 13 Jbeta primers. Per the authors' pipeline: A later analysis counted about 80 million unique TCR beta chains, some 10 million shared. Libraries were prepared by immunoSEQ multiplex PCR; TCRdb keeps only in-frame clonotypes and omits some of them. V and J calls and clone size are as listed in that table; D and trimming were resolved from the DNA. The sample yields tens of thousands of clones, 75% to 80% seen once. As to this clone: Its cognate antigen is unknown.

V lost 5 bases and J 1 base, leaving 12 bases between the germline ends. CDR3 length equals 14 residues. Germline CDR1 reads SGHNT; CDR2 reads YENEEA. The chain couples TRBV11-3 to TRBJ2-7; tentatively, D is TRBD1 (5 bases). The specimen sequenced was PBMCs. This clonotype originated in a man aged 40-49 years in good health and CMV-seronegative. The CDR3 sequence: CASSRGGLSYEQYF. The CDR3 DNA sequence: TGTGCCAGCAGCAGGGGCGGTTTATCCTACGAGCAGTACTTC.